This T cell receptor beta chain came from a study of blood T cell repertoires in COVID-19 (dated by TCRdb to the early 2020s). About the investigation overall: Collaborator samples came from the United States, Italy and Spain and covered acute and convalescent phases of COVID-19. The prospective study material was composed of cDNA or gDNA derived from T cells, B-cell-depleted T cells, or PBMCs. Where available, HLA class I and class II types were taken from metadata supplied by the sample provider and were not determined by assay-based typing. The samples were drawn from the first 160 participants of the ongoing ImmuneRACE study and from 1,254 subjects provided by 6 global collaborators. A de-identified subject ID, COVID-19 status, age in years and sex were almost always included in the sample metadata. The repertoires were made available in a free public database intended to serve as a resource for research on the immune response to SARS-CoV-2. Subjects who had been exposed to COVID-19, were actively infected with it, or had recovered from it provided the deeply sampled blood TCRbeta repertoires that made up the dataset. What the study reported, not specific to this receptor: How much clinical and demographic metadata was included differed by source and by participant, and the metadata was provided uncurated.

Participants in the prospective study were enrolled through a virtual design, were aged 18 to 89 years, and lived in about two dozen United States geographic areas. To assign participants to cohorts, the prospective study relied on clinical history that participants themselves reported in a screening survey and a study questionnaire. For ImmuneRACE Cohort 3, a participant was defined as recovered based on two consecutive negative NP/OP PCR tests, clearance by a healthcare professional, or resolution of symptoms. In the prospective study, mobile phlebotomists collected whole blood, serum and a nasopharyngeal or oropharyngeal swab from each participant. Additional blood draws and questionnaires over an approximately 2-month period could optionally be provided by prospective study participants. Before DNA extraction, prospective study blood samples were shipped either frozen or at room temperature.

The immunoSEQ Assay, a bias-controlled multiplex PCR, was used to amplify TCRbeta CDR3 regions from genomic DNA. In the source study's methods: Nucleated cell counts per sample were estimated from amplification of reference gene primers within the assay. To quantify the absolute abundance of each unique TCRbeta CDR3 rearrangement, sequence reads were collapsed and filtered. For each sample, productive Simpson clonality was calculated by taking the square root of Simpson's diversity index across productive rearrangements. Not all clones reach the TCRdb copy of this immuneACCESS table, which keeps in-frame sequences only. Checked studies attribute under half of the gap to unresolved V genes and leave the rest unexplained. That table gives V, J and clone size, and the DNA gave D and trimming. The sample table contains more than 250,000 clones; only one count was recorded for roughly nine tenths of them. Approximately 18% of the sample lies in the top ten.

Notes on this clone: Its cognate antigen has yet to be identified. No base-level quality is on record; no much larger clone is a single base apart.

Sequences MNHEY (CDR1) and SVGEGT (CDR2) are obtained from the germline V gene. V sheds 3 bases and J sheds 0 bases, leaving 11 bases between their ends. Its CDR3 holds 15 amino acids, cysteine through phenylalanine. Only the CDR3 region is kept as DNA, spanning 45 bases read in frame from base 1. Sequenced: PBMCs or T cells enriched from blood (not recorded which). The V gene is TRBV6-2 or TRBV6-3 and the J gene is TRBJ1-1; 6 matching bases give a weak D call of TRBD1. This clonotype was obtained from a woman in her 30s who had recovered from COVID-19. CDR3 region: CASSYSQGMNTEAFF. The nucleotide sequence is given as TGTGCCAGCAGTTATTCCCAGGGGATGAACACTGAAGCTTTCTTT.